This record looks at one TCR beta chain sequence and its context. What it binds is not known. Sequenced by immunoSEQ multiplex PCR; TCRdb stores in-frame clones only, minus some. Counted here are under 95,000 clones, under 80% occurring once; the ten biggest clones make up roughly 22%. In chemo-refractory metastatic non-small-cell lung cancer, patients got ipilimumab CTLA-4 blockade together with focal radiation. The V end was cut by 4 bases, the J end by 1 base, with 15 bases between. Germline loops: CDR1 SGHRS, CDR2 YFSETQ. The CDR3 spans 15 residues. The data originate from a study of radiotherapy plus CTLA-4 blockade in lung cancer. Study at large: Objective responses were observed in about a sixth of patients, and disease control was achieved by roughly 30%. Study-wide points: Response was reportedly best predicted by early blood T cell clone dynamics, with interferon-beta. After treatment with radiotherapy plus ipilimumab, TCR clones that came from the tumor expanded in blood.

The sequence came from a human donor with non-small cell lung cancer whose response to radiotherapy plus ipilimumab could not be evaluated. Some clones in this sample may be carry-over from other donors' samples. The source material was peripheral blood, sampled from a patient treated with radiotherapy plus ipilimumab. The chain has TRBV5-1 and TRBJ2-7; D possibly corresponds to TRBD1 (8 bases). CDR3 sequence (DNA): TGCGCCAGCAGCCTTGACAGGGGAGGGTCCTACGAGCAGTACTTC. Translating it yields CASSLDRGGSYEQYF.